The 26 T cell receptor beta chains below all came from one sample that was sequenced in a study of post-analysis software for immune sequencing data. Study outcomes and limitations: Higher frequency in patients than in controls was seen for a handful of TRBV segments, with TRBV5-6, TRBV5-1 and TRBV20-1 among them.

Tagging with unique molecular identifiers was a feature of the TCR beta cDNA libraries. TCRdb re-analysed the PCR reads in MiXCR, keeping a single row per CDR3 protein. The repertoire holds 750,000 to 950,000 distinct CDR3 sequences, with approximately 50% as singletons. Their cognate antigens are unknown. The sequencing input was blood. The receptors were gathered from a girl between 5 and 17 years old with multiple sclerosis.

This clonotype was recorded a few times. The chain carries TRBV12-3 or TRBV12-4 and TRBJ2-5; D might be TRBD1 (5 bases). The ends were cut back, 6 bases at V and 4 bases at J, with 12 bases in the middle. The CDR3 has 13 amino acids. CDR3 loop: CASRINRRETQYF. CDR3 DNA: TGTGCCAGCAGGATCAACAGGAGAGAGACCCAGTACTTC.

V is TRBV5-1 and J is TRBJ2-1; TRBD2 matches 12 bases. The CDR3 consists of 18 residues. After removal of 0 bases from V and 7 bases from J, the junction contained 11 bases not matched to a gene. Germline lookup yields CDR1 SGHRS and CDR2 YFSETQ. DNA for the CDR3: TGCGCCAGCAGCTTGGAACTAGCGGGGGGCCGGACATGGAATGAGCAGTTCTTC. As protein: CASSLELAGGRTWNEQFF.

The chain is built from TRBV28 and TRBJ1-2; no firm D call. V was clipped by 4 bases and J by 7 bases, with 7 bases between them. This CDR3 region has 11 residues. The germline V gene has CDR1 MDHEN and CDR2 SYDVKM. The CDR3 DNA is TGTGCCAGCAGTTCCCTACCTGGCTACACCTTC. It specifies CASSSLPGYTF.

V is TRBV12-3 or TRBV12-4 and J is TRBJ2-5; tentative D call: TRBD2 (6 bases). Trimming took off 6 bases at V and 11 bases at J, with 13 bases between the two ends. The CDR3 has 11 residues. Here the CDR3 reads CASRLRGAQYF. CDR3 in DNA: TGTGCCAGCAGGCTGCGGGGTGCGCAGTACTTC.

This rearrangement joins TRBV6-6 to TRBJ1-3; D unresolved. Germline CDR1 is MNHNY and CDR2 is SVGAGI (reference sequence). The ends were cut back, 0 bases at V and 0 bases at J, with 6 bases in the middle. The CDR3 sequence is 15 residues long. CDR3 sequence: CASSYSPASGNTIYF. The CDR3 region has the DNA TGTGCCAGCAGTTACTCGCCAGCCTCTGGAAACACCATATATTTT.

Note on this clonotype: At one of its ends the junction is not consistent with the germline gene, which may arise from a read error. J is TRBJ1-2 and V is TRBV20-1; TRBD1 agrees at 7 bases. Germline assignment: CDR1 DFQATT and CDR2 SNEGSKA (reference sequence). The CDR3 extends over 12 amino acids. The DNA of the CDR3 is TGCAGTGCTAGAAAGGCAGGGGGTGGCCACACCTTC. Protein: CSARKAGGGHTF.

The chain has TRBV6-6 and TRBJ2-7; no reliable D call. The germline V gene has CDR1 MNHNY and CDR2 SVGAGI (reference sequence). There are 14 residues in the CDR3. V lost 7 bases, J lost 0 bases, and 13 bases lay in between. The CDR3 spells CASTRAAFSYEQYF. The CDR3 DNA follows: TGTGCCAGCACTCGGGCAGCTTTCTCCTACGAGCAGTACTTC.

The gene calls are TRBV7-2 and TRBJ2-3; 9 bases map to TRBD2. The germline V gene encodes CDR1 SGHTA and CDR2 FQGNSA. V was clipped by 1 base and J by 3 bases; unmatched bases: 5. This CDR3 has 16 residues. The CDR3 spells CASSLDGLAGTDTQYF. In DNA form, the CDR3 reads TGTGCCAGCAGCTTAGATGGTCTAGCGGGAACAGATACGCAGTATTTT.

The chain couples TRBV6-5 to TRBJ2-1; 9 bases match TRBD2. The V gene's germline CDR1 is MNHEY and CDR2 SVGAGI. V was pared by 2 bases and J by 7 bases, with 6 bases of the junction left unmatched. The CDR3 extends over 15 amino acids. Here the CDR3 DNA reads TGTGCCAGCAGTTACCTAGCTAGCGGGGCTAATGAGCAGTTCTTC. Translating gives CASSYLASGANEQFF.

The gene calls are TRBV2 and TRBJ2-2; 7 bases are shared with TRBD1. Germline assignment: CDR1 SNHLY and CDR2 FYNNEI. J was trimmed by 1 base and V by 0 bases; bases with no gene match: 8. The CDR3 is 18 residues long. Written as DNA, the CDR3 is TGTGCCAGCAGTGAAGCGACTCCTTGGACAGGGAACACCGGGGAGCTGTTTTTT. It yields the protein CASSEATPWTGNTGELFF.

This clonotype was found once. The rearrangement links TRBV11-1 to TRBJ2-4; D may be TRBD2 (5 bases). CDR3 length: 19 amino acids. Per germline, CDR1 SGHAT and CDR2 FQDESV (reference sequence). The ends were cut back, 2 bases at V and 8 bases at J, with 28 bases in the middle. This chain's CDR3 is CASSLTEYGDKRDKHIQYF. The DNA for the CDR3 is TGTGCCAGCAGCTTAACAGAATATGGAGATAAGAGGGATAAACACATTCAGTACTTC.

This rearrangement joins TRBV30 to TRBJ1-5; 7 bases are shared with TRBD1. Germline V lookup: CDR1 GTSNPN, CDR2 SVGIG (reference sequence). The CDR3 contains 13 residues. The trim removed 2 bases at V and 5 bases at J, leaving 3 bases unmatched. This chain's CDR3 is CAWSITGDQPQHF. The CDR3 DNA reads TGTGCCTGGAGTATAACAGGGGATCAGCCCCAGCATTTT.

In nucleotides, the CDR3 is TGCGCCAGCAGCCAAGATTCCGACCCTGGGTATGGCTACACCTTC. Protein product: CASSQDSDPGYGYTF. This rearrangement joins TRBV4-1 to TRBJ1-2, with D uncertain. Germline V gene sequence: CDR1 MGHRA, CDR2 YSYEKL. This CDR3 region has 15 residues. Trimming cost V 0 bases and J 5 bases, with 13 bases left between them.

This chain joins TRBV21-1 and TRBJ2-1; TRBD2 reflects the table's D call only, with no check against the DNA. TRBV21-1 corresponds to a pseudogene. CDR3 size: 17 residues. CDR3 sequence reads: CASSKVLAGEEMNEQFF. CDR3 coding DNA: TGTGCCAGCAGCAAAGTACTAGCGGGAGAGGAAATGAATGAGCAGTTCTTC.

The V and J genes are TRBV20-1 and TRBJ2-5, with TRBD1 matching over 9 bases. TRBJ2-7 explains the end of the DNA better; the J call may be wrong. This CDR3 spans 11 amino acids. CDR1 is DFQATT, CDR2 SNEGSKA, per germline (reference sequence). In DNA, the CDR3 is TGCAGTGCTAGGGGACAGGGCGAGCAGTACTTC. This codes for CSARGQGEQYF.

This clonotype has a handful of counts. CDR3 loop: CATSDERGGRNTQYF. Here the CDR3 DNA reads TGTGCCACCAGTGATGAGCGGGGGGGCCGAAATACGCAGTATTTT. The V gene is TRBV24-1, the J gene TRBJ2-3; 10 bases map to TRBD2. This CDR3 is 15 amino acids long. The ends lost 3 bases at V and 7 bases at J; junction bases unmatched: 6. Germline V gene lookup returns CDR1 KGHDR and CDR2 SFDVKD.

This clonotype showed up just a few times. V usage is TRBV5-1 and J usage is TRBJ2-1, with 9 bases fitting TRBD1. The CDR3 is 15 amino acids. The germline V gene has CDR1 SGHRS and CDR2 YFSETQ. Trimming took 6 bases from V and 8 from J; bases not matched to a gene: 12. CDR3 in amino acids: CASTKQTGGSYEQFF. The CDR3 coding sequence is TGCGCCAGCACCAAACAAACAGGGGGCAGCTATGAGCAGTTCTTC. Combining the CDR3 with reference TRBV5-1 and TRBJ2-1 gives the whole variable domain KAGVTQTPRYLIKTRGQQVTLSCSPISGHRSVSWYQQTPGQGLQFLFEYFSETQRNKGNFPGRFSGRQFSNSRSEMNVSTLELGDSALYLCASTKQTGGSYEQFFGPGTRLTVL.

The CDR3 DNA is TGTGCCAGCAGTTTATCAGGGAGAACTGAAGCTTTCTTT. It specifies CASSLSGRTEAFF. The chain is built from TRBV12-3 or TRBV12-4 and TRBJ1-1; D is perhaps TRBD1 (5 bases). The V end lost 2 bases, the J end lost 5 bases, and 9 bases lay between the germline ends. The CDR3 extends over 13 amino acids.

The rearrangement uses TRBV20-1 and TRBJ2-7; D remains ambiguous. V was clipped by 1 base and J by 2 bases, with 18 bases between them. The V gene's germline CDR1 is DFQATT and CDR2 SNEGSKA (reference sequence). There are 16 residues in the CDR3. CDR3 DNA sequence: TGCAGTGCTAGAGTAGGCCCTGGACGGATCCCCTACGAGCAGTACTTC. Its protein product is CSARVGPGRIPYEQYF.

The chain uses TRBV12-3 or TRBV12-4 and TRBJ1-2, with a possible D match to TRBD1 (6 bases). The CDR3 sequence is 14 residues long. Trimming cost V 3 bases and J 8 bases, with 16 bases left between them. CDR3 residues: CASSLGVTGKGYTF. The CDR3 DNA sequence: TGTGCCAGCAGTTTGGGGGTCACAGGGAAAGGCTACACCTTC.

This clonotype turned up a few times. The gene calls are TRBV7-9 and TRBJ2-5; maybe TRBD2 (6 bases). The CDR3 runs 16 residues. Germline-derived CDR1 and CDR2 are SEHNR and FQNEAQ (reference sequence). Trimming cost V 3 bases and J 4 bases, with 18 bases left between them. The CDR3 reads CASSLGRLELGETQYF. The DNA of the CDR3 is TGTGCCAGCAGCTTGGGGAGACTAGAATTGGGAGAGACCCAGTACTTC. Looking up the rest from reference TRBV7-9 and TRBJ2-5 gives the full variable domain: DTGVSQNPRHKITKRGQNVTFRCDPISEHNRLYWYRQTLGQGPEFLTYFQNEAQLEKSRLLSDRFSAERPKGSFSTLEIQRTEQGDSAMYLCASSLGRLELGETQYFGPGTRLLVL.

This clonotype has only a few counts. The chain carries TRBV25-1 and TRBJ1-2; tentatively, D is TRBD1 (6 bases). Germline V gives CDR1 MGHDK, CDR2 SYGVNS. The CDR3 has 13 residues. Trimming pared 1 base from V and 8 bases from J, leaving 11 bases between. CDR3 nucleotides: TGTGCCAGCAGTGAATTACAGGGTTTCGGCTACACCTTC. This sequence encodes CASSELQGFGYTF.

The J gene is TRBJ1-2, the V gene TRBV20-1; D is unclear. Germline lookup yields CDR1 DFQATT and CDR2 SNEGSKA (reference sequence). The CDR3 has 13 residues. V lost 0 bases and J 5 bases, leaving 10 bases between the germline ends. CDR3 loop: CSARDESGYGYTF. In DNA, the CDR3 is TGCAGTGCTAGAGATGAATCGGGGTATGGCTACACCTTC.

This clonotype was seen more than once but under ten times. The chain has TRBV5-1 and TRBJ1-1; tentative D call: TRBD1 (5 bases). V was pared by 1 base and J by 1 base, with 8 bases between. The CDR3 length is 14 residues. Germline CDR1 and CDR2: SGHRS and YFSETQ. CDR3 amino acids: CASSLPGQNTEAFF. The CDR3 DNA sequence: TGCGCCAGCAGCTTGCCCGGACAGAACACTGAAGCTTTCTTT.

This chain connects TRBV4-1 to TRBJ2-1, with 9 bases aligning to TRBD1. This CDR3 is built from 14 residues. J lost 8 bases, V lost 5 bases, and 7 bases had no gene match. In germline, CDR1 is MGHRA, CDR2 YSYEKL. This CDR3 is CASSTGQGRDEQFF. CDR3 nucleotides: TGCGCCAGCAGCACGGGACAGGGACGGGATGAGCAGTTCTTC.

V gene TRBV11-2 combines with J gene TRBJ2-5; 8 bases agree with TRBD1. This CDR3 contains 13 residues. Per germline, CDR1 SGHAT and CDR2 FQNNGV. Losses at the gene ends were 5 bases for V and 11 bases for J; bases not matched to a gene: 10. For the CDR3, the DNA is TGTGCCAGCAGCGCCGGGACAGGCTGGGAGCAGTACTTC. This sequence encodes CASSAGTGWEQYF.